The source of this TCR beta chain is a study of T cell responses to AZD1222 COVID-19 vaccine. General study results and limits: Repertoire samples came only from after the peak T cell response.

Here immunoSEQ multiplex PCR was the method, and the copy in TCRdb shows in-frame clones only, minus some. The sample records 120,000 or so clones, about 90% being singletons. As to this clone: Its antigen is as yet unknown.

The CDR3 is made up of 15 amino acids. The J segment lost 7 bases and the V segment lost 5 bases, leaving 9 bases of the junction unmatched. Per the germline V gene, CDR1 is SGHAT and CDR2 is FQNNGV. Here the sequenced sample was peripheral blood, taken 28 days after the second AZD1222 dose. The chain joins TRBV11-2 to TRBJ2-2; TRBD1 agrees at 8 bases. The receptor was isolated from an adult who received the AZD1222 COVID-19 vaccine. The CDR3 bases are TGTGCCAGCAGCCCCGTCAGGGGGCGGGTCGGGGAGCTGTTTTTT. Its translation: CASSPVRGRVGELFF.